This T cell receptor beta chain was found in a study of cytomegalovirus exposure and HLA in healthy donors. General study results and limits: According to an earlier analysis, most TCR beta V segments yielded productive rearrangements about 87% or about 30% of the time. The authors reported that TCR beta sequences could predict HLA-A and HLA-B alleles. These predictions were accurate for most subjects in the first cohort. Presence/absence analyses treated sequencing depth as roughly uniform across donors.

For this clone: The antigen remains unidentified.

Use of 60 Vbeta and 13 Jbeta primers characterized the PCR. Method: immunoSEQ multiplex PCR; TCRdb's copy keeps in-frame clones and lacks some. The table has 150,000 to 160,000 clones, about four fifths seen once. From germline, CDR1 is SGHVS and CDR2 FQNEAQ. Deletions cut 2 bases from V and 6 bases from J, with 16 bases between. This CDR3 has 15 residues. What was sequenced was PBMCs. This clonotype was obtained from a man younger than 45 in good health and CMV-seropositive. The chain links TRBV7-8 to TRBJ1-1, with a weak D call TRBD1 (5 bases). The CDR3 DNA follows: TGTGCCAGCAGCTTATCCTCGGGGGAGTGGGCTGAAGCTTTCTTT. It encodes CASSLSSGEWAEAFF.